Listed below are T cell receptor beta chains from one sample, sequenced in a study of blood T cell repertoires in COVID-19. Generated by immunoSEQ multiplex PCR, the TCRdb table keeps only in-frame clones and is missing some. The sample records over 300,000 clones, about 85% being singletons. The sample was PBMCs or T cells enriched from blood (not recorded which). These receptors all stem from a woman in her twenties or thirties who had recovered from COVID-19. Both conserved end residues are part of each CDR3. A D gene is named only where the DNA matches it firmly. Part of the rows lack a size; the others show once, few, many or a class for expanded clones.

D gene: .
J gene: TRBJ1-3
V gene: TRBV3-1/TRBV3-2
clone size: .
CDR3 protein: CASSQGENTIYF
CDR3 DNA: TGTGCCAGCAGCCAGGGCGAAAACACCATATATTTT

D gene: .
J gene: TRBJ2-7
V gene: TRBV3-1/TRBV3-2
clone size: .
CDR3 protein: CASSPRHRGASYEQYF
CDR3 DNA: TGTGCCAGCAGCCCCAGACACCGTGGGGCTTCCTACGAGCAGTACTTC

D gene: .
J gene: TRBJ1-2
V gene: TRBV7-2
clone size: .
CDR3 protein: CASRPQGGNYGYTF
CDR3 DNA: TGTGCCAGCAGGCCACAGGGTGGGAACTATGGCTACACCTTC

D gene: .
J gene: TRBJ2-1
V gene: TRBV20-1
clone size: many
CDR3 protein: CSARDNHEQFF
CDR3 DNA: TGCAGTGCTAGAGATAATCATGAGCAGTTCTTC

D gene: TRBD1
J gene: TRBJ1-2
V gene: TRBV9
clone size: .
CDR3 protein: CASSVEGQGAGGYTF
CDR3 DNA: TGTGCCAGCAGCGTAGAAGGACAGGGGGCAGGTGGCTACACCTTC

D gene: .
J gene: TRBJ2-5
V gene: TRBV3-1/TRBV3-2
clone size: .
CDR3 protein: CASSPPRTVSGETQYF
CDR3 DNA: TGTGCCAGCAGTCCCCCCAGGACCGTAAGCGGCGAGACCCAGTACTTC

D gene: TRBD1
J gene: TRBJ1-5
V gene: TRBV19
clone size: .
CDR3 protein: CASSITLGQGNQPQHF
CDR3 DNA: TGTGCCAGTAGTATCACCTTGGGACAGGGAAATCAGCCCCAGCATTTT

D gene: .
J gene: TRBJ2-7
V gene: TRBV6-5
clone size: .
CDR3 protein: CASSRDIYSYEQYF
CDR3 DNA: TGTGCCAGCAGTCGGGACATTTACTCCTACGAGCAGTACTTC

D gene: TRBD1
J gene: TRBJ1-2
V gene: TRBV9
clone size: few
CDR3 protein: CASSVGQGAGGYTF
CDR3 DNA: TGTGCCAGCAGCGTAGGGCAGGGGGCCGGCGGCTACACCTTC

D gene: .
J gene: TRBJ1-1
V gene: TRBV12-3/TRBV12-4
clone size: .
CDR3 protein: CASSWGMNTEAFF
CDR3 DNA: TGTGCCAGCAGTTGGGGCATGAACACTGAAGCTTTCTTT

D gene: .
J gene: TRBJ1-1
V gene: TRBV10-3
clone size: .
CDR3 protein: CAISEERETEAFF
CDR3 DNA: TGTGCCATCAGTGAGGAAAGAGAAACTGAAGCTTTCTTT

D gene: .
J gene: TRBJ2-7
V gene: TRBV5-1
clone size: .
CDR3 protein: CASSVGDRDEQYF
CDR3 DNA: TGCGCCAGCAGCGTGGGAGATCGAGACGAGCAGTACTTC

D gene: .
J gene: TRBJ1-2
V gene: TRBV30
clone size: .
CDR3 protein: CAWNPGAGYTF
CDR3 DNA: TGTGCCTGGAACCCAGGGGCAGGCTACACCTTC

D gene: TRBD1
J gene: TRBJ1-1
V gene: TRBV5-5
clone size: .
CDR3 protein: CASSFPGTGVTEAFF
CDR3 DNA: TGTGCCAGCAGCTTTCCCGGGACAGGGGTAACTGAAGCTTTCTTT

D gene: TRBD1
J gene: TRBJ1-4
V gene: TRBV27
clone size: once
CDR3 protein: CASSSLRTGGEKLFF
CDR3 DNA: TGTGCCAGCAGTTCACTACGGACAGGGGGGGAAAAACTGTTTTTT

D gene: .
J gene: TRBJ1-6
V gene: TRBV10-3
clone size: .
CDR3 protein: CANRETLTSPLHF
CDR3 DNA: TGTGCCAACCGGGAGACCCTTACTTCACCCCTCCACTTT

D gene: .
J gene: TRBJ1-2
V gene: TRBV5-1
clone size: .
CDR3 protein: CASSLVVSGNYGYTF
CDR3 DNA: TGCGCCAGCAGCTTGGTGGTGAGCGGAAACTATGGCTACACCTTC

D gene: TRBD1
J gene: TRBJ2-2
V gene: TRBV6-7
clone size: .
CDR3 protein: CASSYPPHRTGGRSGTGELFF
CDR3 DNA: TGTGCCAGCAGTTACCCCCCTCATAGGACAGGGGGCCGTTCGGGCACCGGGGAGCTGTTTTTT

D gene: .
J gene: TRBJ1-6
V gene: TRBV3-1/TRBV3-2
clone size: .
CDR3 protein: CASSQDPADNSPLHF
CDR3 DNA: TGTGCCAGCAGCCAAGATCCCGCGGATAATTCACCCCTCCACTTT

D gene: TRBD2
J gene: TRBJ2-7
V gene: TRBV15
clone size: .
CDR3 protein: CATSRGGSTYEQYF
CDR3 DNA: TGTGCCACCAGCAGGGGGGGGTCGACCTACGAGCAGTACTTC

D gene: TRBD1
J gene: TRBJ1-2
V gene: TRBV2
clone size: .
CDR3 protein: CASIPGQLNYGYTF
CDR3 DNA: TGTGCCAGCATACCGGGACAGTTAAACTATGGCTACACCTTC

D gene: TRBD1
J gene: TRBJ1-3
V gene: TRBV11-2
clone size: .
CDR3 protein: CASSTYRGLFGNTIYF
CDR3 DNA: TGTGCCAGCAGCACCTACAGGGGGCTTTTTGGAAACACCATATATTTT

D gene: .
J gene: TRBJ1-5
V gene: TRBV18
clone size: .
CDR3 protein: CASSPSRAGNQPQHF
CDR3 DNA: TGTGCCAGCTCACCATCCAGGGCAGGCAATCAGCCCCAGCATTTT

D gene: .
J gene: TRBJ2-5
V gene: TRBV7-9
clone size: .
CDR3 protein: CASRASLGAGETQYF
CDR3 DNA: TGTGCCAGCCGCGCCTCGTTGGGGGCTGGGGAGACCCAGTACTTC

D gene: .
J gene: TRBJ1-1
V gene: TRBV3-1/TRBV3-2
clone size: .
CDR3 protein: CASSHRGNTEAFF
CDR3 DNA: TGTGCCAGCAGCCACCGGGGTAACACTGAAGCTTTCTTT

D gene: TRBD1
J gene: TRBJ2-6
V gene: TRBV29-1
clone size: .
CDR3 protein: CSVEGTGVPGANVLTF
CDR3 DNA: TGCAGCGTTGAAGGGACAGGGGTCCCTGGGGCCAACGTCCTGACTTTC

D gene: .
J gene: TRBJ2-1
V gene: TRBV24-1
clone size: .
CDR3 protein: CATSDPSGTYNEQFF
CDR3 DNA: TGTGCCACCAGTGATCCCTCGGGGACCTACAATGAGCAGTTCTTC

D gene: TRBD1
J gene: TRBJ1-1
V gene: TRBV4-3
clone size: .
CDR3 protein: CASSLGTGGSEAFF
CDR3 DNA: TGCGCCAGCAGCCTTGGGACAGGGGGGTCTGAAGCTTTCTTT

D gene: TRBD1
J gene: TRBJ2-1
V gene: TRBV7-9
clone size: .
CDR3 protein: CASSREDRGYNEQFF
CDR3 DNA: TGTGCCAGCAGCCGGGAGGACAGGGGGTACAATGAGCAGTTCTTC

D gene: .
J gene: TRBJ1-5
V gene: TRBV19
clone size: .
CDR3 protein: CASGTGSRSYQPQHF
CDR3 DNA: TGTGCCAGTGGAACAGGGAGCCGGTCATATCAGCCCCAGCATTTT

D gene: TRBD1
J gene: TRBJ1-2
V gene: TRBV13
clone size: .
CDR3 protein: CASSSTSNRGYLDPARGYTF
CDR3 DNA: TGTGCCAGCAGCTCCACCTCTAACAGGGGGTACCTAGATCCAGCCCGGGGCTACACCTTC

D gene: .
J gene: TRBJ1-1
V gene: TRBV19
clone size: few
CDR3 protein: CASSIGPGVTEAFF
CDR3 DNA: TGTGCCAGTAGTATAGGCCCAGGGGTAACTGAAGCTTTCTTT

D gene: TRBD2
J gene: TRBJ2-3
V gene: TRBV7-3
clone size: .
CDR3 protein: CASSLAGGPTDTQYF
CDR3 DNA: TGTGCCAGCAGCTTAGCGGGGGGGCCCACAGATACGCAGTATTTT

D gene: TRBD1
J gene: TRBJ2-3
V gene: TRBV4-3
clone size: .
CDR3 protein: CASSQQGAGTDTQYF
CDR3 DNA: TGCGCCAGCAGCCAACAGGGGGCAGGGACAGATACGCAGTATTTT

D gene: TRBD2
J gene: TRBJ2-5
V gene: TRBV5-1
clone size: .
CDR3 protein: CASSVSGGAETQYF
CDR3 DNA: TGCGCCAGCAGCGTTAGCGGGGGGGCGGAGACCCAGTACTTC

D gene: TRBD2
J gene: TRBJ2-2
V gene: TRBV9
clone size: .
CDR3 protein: CASSPTRLAGAPGELFF
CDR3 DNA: TGTGCCAGCAGCCCTACCCGACTAGCGGGGGCCCCCGGGGAGCTGTTTTTT

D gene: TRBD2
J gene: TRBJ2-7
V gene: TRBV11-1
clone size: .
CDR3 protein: CASSLTGGEQYF
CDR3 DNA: TGTGCCAGCAGCTTAACGGGGGGCGAGCAGTACTTC

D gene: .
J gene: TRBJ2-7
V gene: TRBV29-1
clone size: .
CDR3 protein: CSVVLQASSYEQYF
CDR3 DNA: TGCAGCGTTGTTCTACAGGCCAGCTCCTACGAGCAGTACTTC

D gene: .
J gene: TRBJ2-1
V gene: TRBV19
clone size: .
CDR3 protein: CASSPREGARGNEQFF
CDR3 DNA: TGTGCCAGTAGTCCCCGGGAGGGGGCGCGTGGCAATGAGCAGTTCTTC

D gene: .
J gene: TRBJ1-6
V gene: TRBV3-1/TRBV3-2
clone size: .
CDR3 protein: CASSQVGSVNSPLHF
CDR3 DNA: TGTGCCAGCAGCCAAGTCGGGTCGGTTAATTCACCCCTCCACTTT

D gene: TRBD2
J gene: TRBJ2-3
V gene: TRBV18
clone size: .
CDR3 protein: CASSPIGLAGGTDTQYF
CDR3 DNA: TGTGCCAGCTCACCAATCGGACTAGCGGGGGGCACAGATACGCAGTATTTT

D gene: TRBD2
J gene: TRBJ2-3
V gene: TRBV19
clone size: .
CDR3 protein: CASSMGASGGTSTDTQYF
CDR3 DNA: TGTGCCAGTAGTATGGGGGCTAGCGGGGGAACTAGCACAGATACGCAGTATTTT

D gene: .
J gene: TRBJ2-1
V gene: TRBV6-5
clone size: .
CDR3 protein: CASSYGAYNEQFF
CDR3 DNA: TGTGCCAGCAGTTACGGGGCGTACAATGAGCAGTTCTTC

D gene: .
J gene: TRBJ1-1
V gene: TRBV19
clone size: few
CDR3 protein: CASSIDRDTEAFF
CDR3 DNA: TGTGCCAGTAGTATAGATCGGGACACTGAAGCTTTCTTT

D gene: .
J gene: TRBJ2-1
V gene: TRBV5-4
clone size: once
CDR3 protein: CASSLGVGPWYEQFF
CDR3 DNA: TGTGCCAGCAGCTTGGGTGTCGGTCCGTGGTATGAGCAGTTCTTC

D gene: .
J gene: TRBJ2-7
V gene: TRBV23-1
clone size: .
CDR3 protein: CATTPRQRYEQYF
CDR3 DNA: TGCGCCACAACACCGAGACAGAGATACGAGCAGTACTTC

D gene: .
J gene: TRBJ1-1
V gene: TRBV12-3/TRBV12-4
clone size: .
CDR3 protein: CASSLSGGLEAFF
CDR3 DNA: TGTGCCAGCAGTTTATCGGGGGGGTTGGAAGCTTTCTTT

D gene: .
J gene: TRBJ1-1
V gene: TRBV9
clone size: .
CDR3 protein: CASSVGLRMGARDTEAFF
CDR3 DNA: TGTGCCAGCAGCGTAGGATTGCGAATGGGGGCGAGGGACACTGAAGCTTTCTTT

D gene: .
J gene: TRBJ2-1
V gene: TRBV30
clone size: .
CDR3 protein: CAWRMKARWYNEQFF
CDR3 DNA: TGTGCCTGGAGAATGAAAGCTAGGTGGTACAATGAGCAGTTCTTC

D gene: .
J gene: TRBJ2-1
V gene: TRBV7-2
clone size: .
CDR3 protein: CASSFRGRYNEQFF
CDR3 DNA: TGTGCCAGCAGCTTTCGGGGTCGCTACAATGAGCAGTTCTTC

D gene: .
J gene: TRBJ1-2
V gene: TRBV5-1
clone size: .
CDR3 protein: CASSPGAGENYGYTF
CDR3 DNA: TGCGCCAGCAGCCCTGGAGCCGGGGAAAACTATGGCTACACCTTC

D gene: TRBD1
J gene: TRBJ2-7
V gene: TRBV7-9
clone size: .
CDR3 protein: CASSFLTGTGTYEQYF
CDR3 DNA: TGTGCCAGCAGCTTTCTAACCGGGACAGGAACCTACGAGCAGTACTTC

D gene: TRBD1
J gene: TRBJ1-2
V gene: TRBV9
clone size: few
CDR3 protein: CASSVVDRGPSGYTF
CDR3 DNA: TGTGCCAGCAGCGTAGTCGACAGGGGGCCGTCTGGCTACACCTTC

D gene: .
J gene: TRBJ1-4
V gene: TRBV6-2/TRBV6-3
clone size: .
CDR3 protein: CASSYSDSKEKLFF
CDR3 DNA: TGTGCCAGCAGTTACTCGGACAGTAAGGAAAAACTGTTTTTT

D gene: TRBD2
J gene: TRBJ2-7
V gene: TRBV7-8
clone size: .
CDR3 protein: CASSPQGAGAYEQYF
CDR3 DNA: TGTGCCAGCAGCCCCCAAGGAGCGGGGGCCTACGAGCAGTACTTC

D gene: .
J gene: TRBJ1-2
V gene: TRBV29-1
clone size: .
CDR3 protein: CSVELVQTYGYTF
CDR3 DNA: TGCAGCGTTGAGTTGGTACAGACCTATGGCTACACCTTC

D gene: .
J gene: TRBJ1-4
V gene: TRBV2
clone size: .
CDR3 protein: CASSEGGLGNEKLFF
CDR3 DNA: TGTGCCAGCAGTGAAGGGGGGCTGGGTAATGAAAAACTGTTTTTT

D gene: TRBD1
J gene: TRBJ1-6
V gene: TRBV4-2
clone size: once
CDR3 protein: CASSHPGQGSSRYNSPLHF
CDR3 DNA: TGTGCCAGCAGCCACCCGGGACAGGGGAGCTCTAGGTATAATTCACCCCTCCACTTT

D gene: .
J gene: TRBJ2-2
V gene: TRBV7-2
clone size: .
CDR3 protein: CASSSSRRAAGTGELFF
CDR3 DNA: TGTGCCAGCAGCTCCTCCCGACGGGCGGCGGGCACCGGGGAGCTGTTTTTT

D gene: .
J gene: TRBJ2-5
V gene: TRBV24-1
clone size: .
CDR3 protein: CATSDLAGTQYF
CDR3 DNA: TGTGCCACCAGTGATTTAGCGGGGACCCAGTACTTC